What follows are 10 T cell receptor beta chains derived from one specimen sequenced in a study of cytomegalovirus exposure and HLA in healthy donors. Clones were read by immunoSEQ multiplex PCR, and TCRdb kept only the in-frame ones, dropping some. The sample lists 200,000 to 250,000 clones, around nine tenths occurring once. What was sequenced was PBMCs. These receptors all stem from a man between 18 and 35 years old in good health and CMV-seronegative.

This sequence joins TRBV19 and TRBJ1-1; weak D call: TRBD1 (5 bases). The V end lost 6 bases, the J end lost 5 bases, and 16 bases lay between the germline ends. CDR3 length: 14 residues. The germline V gene has CDR1 LNHDA and CDR2 SQIVND (reference sequence). The CDR3 loop is CASRRTPEGTEAFF. The CDR3 DNA is TGTGCCAGTAGGAGGACACCTGAAGGAACTGAAGCTTTCTTT.

The chain links TRBV6-5 to TRBJ2-3; 7 bases align to TRBD1. From germline, CDR1 is MNHEY and CDR2 SVGAGI. The J segment lost 2 bases and the V segment lost 5 bases, leaving 7 bases of the junction unmatched. The CDR3 length is 15 residues. The DNA for the CDR3 is TGTGCCAGCAGTCACCGGGACAGATACACAGATACGCAGTATTTT. Translated: CASSHRDRYTDTQYF.

The sample holds a few counts of this clone. This rearrangement joins TRBV4-1 to TRBJ2-7, with 10 bases matching TRBD1. The CDR3 consists of 16 residues. The trim removed 2 bases at V and 3 bases at J, leaving 7 bases unmatched. CDR1 and CDR2 from the germline V gene are MGHRA and YSYEKL. The CDR3 bases are TGCGCCAGCAGCCAACACGCTGGGGACAGGGGCTACGAGCAGTACTTC. Its translation is CASSQHAGDRGYEQYF.

The chain joins TRBV11-2 to TRBJ1-6, with a tentative D call TRBD1 (5 bases). Germline-derived CDR1 and CDR2 are SGHAT and FQNNGV. CDR3 size: 14 residues. V lost 2 bases, J lost 7 bases, and 9 bases lay in between. In nucleotides, the CDR3 is TGTGCCAGCAGCTTACGGCAGGGCAATTCACCCCTCCACTTT. Protein: CASSLRQGNSPLHF.

The chain links TRBV5-4 to TRBJ2-7, with 8 bases fitting TRBD2. The ends lost 4 bases at V and 0 bases at J; junction bases unmatched: 3. The germline CDR1 and CDR2 sequences are SGHNT and YYREEE (reference sequence). The CDR3 is made up of 14 amino acids. The CDR3 bases are TGTGCCAGCAGCCGGGGGGGTAGCTCCTACGAGCAGTACTTC. Translating it yields CASSRGGSSYEQYF.

This chain uses TRBV5-6 with TRBJ1-5; 8 nucleotides agree with TRBD1. The germline gives CDR1 SGHDT, CDR2 YYEEEE. The V gene end was trimmed by 4 bases and the J gene end by 4 bases; junction bases not matched to a gene: 7. This CDR3 has 15 amino acids. The CDR3 is CASSPSRGQNQPQHF. The CDR3 DNA reads as TGTGCCAGCAGCCCCAGCAGGGGGCAAAATCAGCCCCAGCATTTT.

This clone has only one observation. V gene TRBV2 combines with J gene TRBJ2-2, with 7 positions matching TRBD2. The CDR3 extends over 16 amino acids. The germline V gene encodes CDR1 SNHLY and CDR2 FYNNEI. The ends lost 3 bases at V and 7 bases at J; junction bases unmatched: 11. CDR3 sequence reads: CASSDSGLGLGGELFF. The CDR3 DNA sequence: TGTGCCAGCAGTGATAGCGGGTTGGGCCTCGGCGGGGAGCTGTTTTTT. The full variable domain, its missing parts supplied by reference TRBV2 and TRBJ2-2, is EPEVTQTPSHQVTQMGQEVILRCVPISNHLYFYWYRQILGQKVEFLVSFYNNEISEKSEIFDDQFSVERPDGSNFTLKIRSTKLEDSAMYFCASSDSGLGLGGELFFGEGSRLTVL.

This chain uses TRBV9 with TRBJ1-1; TRBD1 is a possible D gene (5 bases). Germline CDR1 and CDR2: SGDLS and YYNGEE. The V end lost 1 base, the J end lost 4 bases, and 20 bases lay between the germline ends. This CDR3 comprises 17 residues. This CDR3 reads CASSVNPLPGAGTEAFF. DNA for the CDR3: TGTGCCAGCAGCGTAAATCCTCTGCCTGGGGCTGGCACTGAAGCTTTCTTT. Complete variable domain (other parts from reference TRBV9 and TRBJ1-1): DSGVTQTPKHLITATGQRVTLRCSPRSGDLSVYWYQQSLDQGLQFLIQYYNGEERAKGNILERFSAQQFPDLHSELNLSSLELGDSALYFCASSVNPLPGAGTEAFFGQGTRLTVV.

This clone was observed a few times. This chain links TRBV27 with TRBJ1-6; TRBD1 agrees at 7 bases. V lost 6 bases to trimming and J lost 14 bases; unmatched junction nucleotides: 10. The germline CDR1 and CDR2 sequences are MNHEY and SMNVEV (reference sequence). The CDR3 spans 13 residues. The DNA for the CDR3 is TGTGCCAGCAGACATAAACAGGGGATGGCCCTCCACTTT. Amino acids: CASRHKQGMALHF.

The J gene is TRBJ1-4, the V gene TRBV2; D possibly corresponds to TRBD1 (6 bases). V shed 2 bases and J shed 8 bases, with 12 bases lying between them. The CDR3 has 14 residues. Germline loops: CDR1 SNHLY, CDR2 FYNNEI. CDR3 protein: CASSERQGKEKLFF. The CDR3 bases are TGTGCCAGCAGTGAAAGGCAGGGGAAGGAAAAACTGTTTTTT. Full variable domain (remainder filled in from reference TRBV2 and TRBJ1-4): EPEVTQTPSHQVTQMGQEVILRCVPISNHLYFYWYRQILGQKVEFLVSFYNNEISEKSEIFDDQFSVERPDGSNFTLKIRSTKLEDSAMYFCASSERQGKEKLFFGSGTQLSVL.